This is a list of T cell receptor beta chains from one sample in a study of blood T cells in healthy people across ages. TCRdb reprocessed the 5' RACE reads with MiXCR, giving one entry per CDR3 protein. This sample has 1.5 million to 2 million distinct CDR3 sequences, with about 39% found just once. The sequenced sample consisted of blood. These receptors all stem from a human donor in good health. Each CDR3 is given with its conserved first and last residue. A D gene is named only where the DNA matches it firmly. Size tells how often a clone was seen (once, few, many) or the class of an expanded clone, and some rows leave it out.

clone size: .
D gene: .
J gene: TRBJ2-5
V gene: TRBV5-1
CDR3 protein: CASSFQGGLGETQYF
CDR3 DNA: TGCGCCAGCAGCTTCCAGGGGGGCCTGGGAGAGACCCAGTACTTC

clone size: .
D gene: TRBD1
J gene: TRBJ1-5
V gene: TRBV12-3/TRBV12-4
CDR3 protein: CASSLSVAGGQPQHF
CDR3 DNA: TGTGCCAGCAGTTTATCGGTCGCAGGGGGACAGCCCCAGCATTTT

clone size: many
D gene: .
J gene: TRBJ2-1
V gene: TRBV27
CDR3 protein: CASSLLRGSSYNEQFF
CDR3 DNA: TGTGCCAGCAGCCTCTTAAGGGGTAGCTCCTACAATGAGCAGTTCTTC

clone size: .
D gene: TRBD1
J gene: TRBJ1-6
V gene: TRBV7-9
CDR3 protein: CASTTHGQGISPLHF
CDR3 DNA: TGTGCCAGCACCACCCACGGACAGGGCATATCACCCCTCCACTTT

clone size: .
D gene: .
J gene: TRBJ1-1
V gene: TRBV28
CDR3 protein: CASSFHRENTEAFF
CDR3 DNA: TGTGCCAGCAGTTTTCACAGGGAGAACACTGAAGCTTTCTTT

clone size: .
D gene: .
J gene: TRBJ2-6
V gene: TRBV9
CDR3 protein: CASSSQQGEANVLTF
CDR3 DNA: TGTGCCAGCAGCTCGCAACAGGGTGAGGCCAACGTCCTGACTTTC

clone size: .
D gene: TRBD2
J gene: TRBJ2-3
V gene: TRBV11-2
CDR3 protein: CASSSRGDPSTDTQYF
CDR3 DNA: TGTGCCAGCAGCTCGCGGGGGGACCCTAGCACAGATACGCAGTATTTT

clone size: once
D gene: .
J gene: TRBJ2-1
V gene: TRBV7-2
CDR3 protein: CASSYLYGSRYNEQFF
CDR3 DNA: TGTGCCAGCAGCTATCTCTACGGGAGCCGCTACAATGAGCAGTTCTTC

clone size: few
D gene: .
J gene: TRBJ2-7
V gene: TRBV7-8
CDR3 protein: CASSSGRGVAYEQYF
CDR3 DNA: TGTGCCAGCAGCTCCGGAAGGGGGGTGGCCTACGAGCAGTACTTC

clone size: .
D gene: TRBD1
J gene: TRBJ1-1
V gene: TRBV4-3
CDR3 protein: CASSPEGRTGNTEAFF
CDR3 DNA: TGCGCCAGCAGCCCAGAAGGAAGGACAGGGAACACTGAAGCTTTCTTT

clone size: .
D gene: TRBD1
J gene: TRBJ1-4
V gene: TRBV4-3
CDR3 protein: CASSRLTGDEKLFF
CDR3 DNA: TGCGCCAGCAGCCGCTTAACAGGGGATGAAAAACTGTTTTTT

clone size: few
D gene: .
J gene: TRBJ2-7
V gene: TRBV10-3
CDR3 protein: CAISEGGGGSYEQYF
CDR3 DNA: TGTGCCATCAGTGAAGGAGGTGGGGGGTCCTACGAGCAGTACTTC

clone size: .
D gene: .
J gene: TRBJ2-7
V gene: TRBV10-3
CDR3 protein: CAISESEYEQYF
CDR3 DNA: TGTGCCATCAGTGAGTCTGAATACGAGCAGTACTTC